The 26 T cell receptor beta chains below come from one sample, sequenced in a study of blood T cell repertoires in COVID-19. The repertoire was sequenced with immunoSEQ multiplex PCR; TCRdb's copy has only in-frame clones and lacks some. The data contain approximately 150,000 clones, 75% to 90% of them seen just once; the ten biggest clones take up 3% to 4.5%. What was sequenced was peripheral blood. Source of these receptors: an older man who had recovered from COVID-19.

The chain recombines TRBV7-8 with TRBJ2-1; D might be TRBD2 (7 bases). In germline, CDR1 is SGHVS, CDR2 FQNEAQ. Between the trimmed V and J ends, which lost 5 bases and 15 bases, there was a span of 20 bases. The CDR3 is made up of 13 amino acids. The CDR3 reads CASSPQDGGQRFF. As DNA, the CDR3 is TGTGCCAGCAGCCCACAGGACGGGGGGCAACGGTTCTTC.

A few counts support this clone. The V gene is TRBV7-9, the J gene TRBJ2-3; 8 nucleotides match TRBD2. J gave up 5 bases and V 1 base, and 14 bases lay outside the gene matches. The germline V gene has CDR1 SEHNR and CDR2 FQNEAQ (reference sequence). This CDR3 has 18 amino acids. The CDR3 region is CASSLGSLRGGRRDTQYF. CDR3 DNA: TGTGCCAGCAGCTTAGGCAGTCTGAGAGGCGGGAGGCGAGATACGCAGTATTTT.

The V call is TRBV5-6, the J call TRBJ2-2; the D gene is possibly TRBD1 (5 bases). The CDR3 runs to 14 residues. The V and J ends lost 2 bases and 5 bases respectively, with 10 bases between them. Per germline, CDR1 SGHDT and CDR2 YYEEEE. The CDR3 region is CASSLGVITGELFF. In DNA, the CDR3 is TGTGCCAGCAGCTTAGGGGTTATAACCGGGGAGCTGTTTTTT.

The chain joins TRBV19 to TRBJ1-2; 9 bases are a match to TRBD1. J gave up 2 bases and V 5 bases, and 18 bases lay outside the gene matches. This CDR3 region has 19 residues. Germline lookup yields CDR1 LNHDA and CDR2 SQIVND (reference sequence). The CDR3 nucleotides are TGTGCCAGTAGTCCAGACCGGGACAGGGCTTTTTCGTCCAACTATGGCTACACCTTC. This gives the protein CASSPDRDRAFSSNYGYTF.

This clone was observed many times. This chain joins TRBV30 and TRBJ2-7; TRBD1 aligns across 10 bases. The trim removed 5 bases at V and 6 bases at J, leaving 7 bases unmatched. CDR1 and CDR2 from the germline V gene are GTSNPN and SVGIG (reference sequence). The length of the CDR3 is 13 residues. The CDR3: CAWAKGQGFEQYF. The DNA of the CDR3 is TGTGCCTGGGCGAAGGGACAGGGGTTCGAGCAGTACTTC.

The V call is TRBV29-1, the J call TRBJ1-2, with 7 bases aligning to TRBD1. With 0 bases clipped from V and 4 bases from J, the junction kept 5 bases outside the gene matches. The germline V gene has CDR1 SQVTM and CDR2 ANQGSEA. There are 14 residues in the CDR3. The CDR3: CSVEEEGAGYGYTF. The CDR3 nucleotides are TGCAGCGTTGAAGAGGAGGGGGCGGGCTATGGCTACACCTTC.

V is TRBV7-9 and J is TRBJ1-1; no clear D. Germline V gene lookup returns CDR1 SEHNR and CDR2 FQNEAQ (reference sequence). Trimming shortened V by 3 bases and J by 8 bases, and 16 bases separated the two germline ends. The CDR3 sequence is 14 residues long. Here the CDR3 DNA reads TGTGCCAGCAGCTTGGCGGGAACCGGACGCGAAGCTTTCTTT. Protein sequence: CASSLAGTGREAFF.

This chain's CDR3 is CASSHGTGGNQPQHF. In DNA, the CDR3 is TGTGCCAGCAGCCACGGTACAGGGGGCAATCAGCCCCAGCATTTT. This rearrangement joins TRBV7-2 to TRBJ1-5, with TRBD1 identical over 7 bases. CDR3 length: 15 residues. CDR1 is SGHTA and CDR2 is FQGNSA in the germline V gene. Losses at the gene ends were 5 bases for V and 2 bases for J; bases not matched to a gene: 6.

In this sample, this clone turned up once. The chain recombines TRBV7-9 with TRBJ2-1; 10 nucleotides agree with TRBD2. Germline V gives CDR1 SEHNR, CDR2 FQNEAQ (reference sequence). The CDR3 is 17 amino acids. With 8 bases clipped from V and 3 bases from J, the junction kept 13 bases outside the gene matches. The chain's CDR3 is CASVGQLAGVGYNEQFF. The CDR3 bases are TGTGCCAGCGTGGGACAGCTAGCGGGAGTTGGCTACAATGAGCAGTTCTTC. The variable domain in full, completed from reference TRBV7-9 and TRBJ2-1, reads DTGVSQNPRHKITKRGQNVTFRCDPISEHNRLYWYRQTLGQGPEFLTYFQNEAQLEKSRLLSDRFSAERPKGSFSTLEIQRTEQGDSAMYLCASVGQLAGVGYNEQFFGPGTRLTVL.

This clone was observed a few times. J is TRBJ1-5 and V is TRBV10-1; D is possibly TRBD1 (6 bases). The germline V gene has CDR1 WNHNN and CDR2 SYGVQD (reference sequence). The ends were cut back, 9 bases at V and 5 bases at J, with 17 bases in the middle. The CDR3 has 14 amino acids. CDR3 amino acids: CARSNIQGDQPQHF. DNA of the CDR3: TGCGCCAGAAGTAATATACAGGGAGATCAGCCCCAGCATTTT.

The chain employs TRBV7-9 and TRBJ1-2, with D unclear. The CDR3 contains 13 residues. Germline lookup yields CDR1 SEHNR and CDR2 FQNEAQ (reference sequence). V was pared by 2 bases and J by 2 bases, with 6 bases between. The CDR3 spells CASSLQANYGYTF. The CDR3 DNA follows: TGTGCCAGCAGCTTACAGGCAAACTATGGCTACACCTTC.

This chain links TRBV10-2 with TRBJ2-7, with a weak D call TRBD1 (5 bases). Trimming shortened V by 4 bases and J by 3 bases, and 7 bases separated the two germline ends. This CDR3 comprises 12 residues. From germline, CDR1 is WSHSY and CDR2 SAAADI. Written as DNA, the CDR3 is TGCGCCAGCAGTGTAGGGGTCTACGAGCAGTACTTC. Its translation is CASSVGVYEQYF.

The CDR3 sequence: CASSPRTGNQPQHF. The DNA of the CDR3 is TGTGCCAGCAGCCCCAGGACAGGGAATCAGCCCCAGCATTTT. This chain links TRBV7-2 with TRBJ1-5, with 8 bases matching TRBD1. Germline V CDR1 and CDR2: SGHTA, FQGNSA. This CDR3 comprises 14 residues. Losses at the gene ends were 5 bases for V and 4 bases for J; bases not matched to a gene: 4.

The chain has TRBV5-6 and TRBJ2-7, with unresolved D. Germline values: CDR1 SGHDT, CDR2 YYEEEE. Trimming took 1 base from V and 6 from J, leaving 14 bases between them. The length of the CDR3 is 14 residues. The CDR3 protein is CASSLYPGLGEQYF. CDR3 DNA: TGTGCCAGCAGCTTGTACCCCGGGTTAGGCGAGCAGTACTTC.

The gene calls are TRBV5-5 and TRBJ2-3; weak D call: TRBD1 (6 bases). Germline V gene sequence: CDR1 SGHKS, CDR2 YYEKEE (reference sequence). The CDR3 is 15 amino acids. V was clipped by 4 bases and J by 3 bases, with 15 bases between them. This CDR3 reads CASSLDSHGTDTQYF. In DNA, the CDR3 is TGTGCCAGCAGCCTGGACAGTCATGGGACAGATACGCAGTATTTT.

V is TRBV7-9 and J is TRBJ2-5, with 10 bases aligning to TRBD2. V was clipped by 3 bases and J by 5 bases; unmatched bases: 6. The V gene's germline CDR1 is SEHNR and CDR2 FQNEAQ (reference sequence). This CDR3 comprises 15 residues. This CDR3 is CASSLGLAGAETQYF. As DNA, the CDR3 is TGTGCCAGCAGCTTGGGCCTAGCGGGAGCGGAGACCCAGTACTTC.

The chain recombines TRBV15 with TRBJ1-2; 10 bases align to TRBD1. V lost 0 bases and J lost 6; bases outside the gene matches: 4. This CDR3 contains 15 residues. CDR1 and CDR2 from the germline V gene are LNHNV and YYDKDF (reference sequence). The CDR3, as DNA: TGTGCCACCAGCAGAGATAAGGACAGGGGGGATGGCTACACCTTC. Protein: CATSRDKDRGDGYTF.

J is TRBJ2-7 and V is TRBV25-1; 10 nucleotides align to TRBD1. The CDR3 contains 15 residues. V was clipped by 4 bases and J by 0 bases; unmatched bases: 3. Germline V gene lookup returns CDR1 MGHDK and CDR2 SYGVNS. In nucleotides, the CDR3 is TGTGCCAGCAGTGGAAGGACAGGGGGCTCCTACGAGCAGTACTTC. Its translation: CASSGRTGGSYEQYF.

The rearrangement links TRBV28 to TRBJ1-5; a possible D gene is TRBD1 (6 bases). Germline CDR1 reads MDHEN; CDR2 reads SYDVKM. The CDR3 sequence is 12 residues long. V gave up 4 bases and J gave up 6 bases, with 7 bases separating them. CDR3 DNA sequence: TGTGCCAGCAGTTCCAGGGGTCAGCCCCAGCATTTT. This sequence encodes CASSSRGQPQHF.

The chain carries TRBV6-5 and TRBJ2-3; the match to TRBD2 covers 9 bases. V was pared by 6 bases and J by 9 bases, with 13 bases of the junction left unmatched. Germline V gene data show CDR1 as MNHEY and CDR2 as SVGAGI. The CDR3 is 15 residues long. In nucleotides, the CDR3 is TGTGCCAGCAGCGGAGGCGCTAGCGGGATGTCGACGCAGTATTTT. The encoded protein is CASSGGASGMSTQYF.

The chain combines TRBV9 with TRBJ2-3, with a possible D match to TRBD1 (5 bases). V was trimmed by 2 bases and J by 3 bases, leaving 10 bases between them. Germline V gene lookup returns CDR1 SGDLS and CDR2 YYNGEE. There are 14 residues in the CDR3. CDR3 protein: CASSVGLGTDTQYF. The DNA of the CDR3 is TGTGCCAGCAGCGTGGGGCTAGGGACAGATACGCAGTATTTT.

V and J are TRBV10-3 and TRBJ2-1; D might be TRBD2 (6 bases). The CDR3 length is 15 residues. The V gene lost 3 bases and the J gene lost 4 bases, with 13 bases spanning the gap. Germline V gene sequence: CDR1 ENHRY, CDR2 SYGVKD. CDR3 protein: CAISDPGTLYNEQFF. CDR3 sequence (DNA): TGTGCCATCAGTGACCCCGGGACTCTTTACAATGAGCAGTTCTTC.

This chain uses TRBV5-1 with TRBJ2-3, with TRBD2 matching over 9 bases. CDR1 and CDR2 (germline): SGHRS, YFSETQ. J lost 6 bases, V lost 0 bases, and 11 bases had no gene match. This CDR3 region has 17 residues. The CDR3: CASSLGSGGRASDTQYF. DNA of the CDR3: TGCGCCAGCAGCTTGGGATCCGGCGGGAGGGCGAGTGATACGCAGTATTTT. The full variable domain, rest sourced from reference TRBV5-1 and TRBJ2-3, is KAGVTQTPRYLIKTRGQQVTLSCSPISGHRSVSWYQQTPGQGLQFLFEYFSETQRNKGNFPGRFSGRQFSNSRSEMNVSTLELGDSALYLCASSLGSGGRASDTQYFGPGTRLTVL.

The chain is built from TRBV7-2 and TRBJ2-7; no clear D gene. The CDR3 sequence is 13 residues long. Germline assignment: CDR1 SGHTA and CDR2 FQGNSA. The germline V and J ends were trimmed by 0 bases and 4 bases, with 7 bases remaining between them. CDR3 protein: CASSLAPRYEQYF. The CDR3 DNA follows: TGTGCCAGCAGCTTAGCGCCCAGGTACGAGCAGTACTTC.

This clone has only one observation. The gene calls are TRBV20-1 and TRBJ2-7, with 7 bases aligning to TRBD1. This CDR3 spans 13 amino acids. With 3 bases clipped from V and 2 bases from J, the junction kept 4 bases outside the gene matches. The germline gives CDR1 DFQATT, CDR2 SNEGSKA (reference sequence). CDR3 DNA: TGCAGTGCTAGTGGGCAGGGGGCCTACGAGCAGTACTTC. Residues: CSASGQGAYEQYF.

The V call is TRBV20-1, the J call TRBJ2-7; D perhaps matches TRBD1 (5 bases). The CDR3 consists of 13 residues. Germline loops: CDR1 DFQATT, CDR2 SNEGSKA (reference sequence). Trimming pared 3 bases from V and 1 base from J, leaving 10 bases between. The DNA for the CDR3 is TGCAGTGCTAGTCCCAGGGATTCCTACGAGCAGTACTTC. It yields the protein CSASPRDSYEQYF.